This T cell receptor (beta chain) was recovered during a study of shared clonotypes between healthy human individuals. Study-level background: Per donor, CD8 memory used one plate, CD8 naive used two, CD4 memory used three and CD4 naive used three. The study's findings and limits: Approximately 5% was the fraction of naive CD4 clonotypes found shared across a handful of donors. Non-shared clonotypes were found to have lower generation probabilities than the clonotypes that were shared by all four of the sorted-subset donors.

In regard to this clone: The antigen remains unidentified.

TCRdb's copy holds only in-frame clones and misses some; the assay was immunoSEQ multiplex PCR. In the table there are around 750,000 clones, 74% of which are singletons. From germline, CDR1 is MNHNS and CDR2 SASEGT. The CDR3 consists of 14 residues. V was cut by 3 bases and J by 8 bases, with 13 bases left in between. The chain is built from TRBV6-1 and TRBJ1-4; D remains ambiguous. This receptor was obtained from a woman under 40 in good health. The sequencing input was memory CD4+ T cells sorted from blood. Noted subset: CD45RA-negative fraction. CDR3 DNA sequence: TGTGCCAGCAGTGAGCGGGGTAGAGAGGAAAAACTGTTTTTT. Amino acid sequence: CASSERGREEKLFF.